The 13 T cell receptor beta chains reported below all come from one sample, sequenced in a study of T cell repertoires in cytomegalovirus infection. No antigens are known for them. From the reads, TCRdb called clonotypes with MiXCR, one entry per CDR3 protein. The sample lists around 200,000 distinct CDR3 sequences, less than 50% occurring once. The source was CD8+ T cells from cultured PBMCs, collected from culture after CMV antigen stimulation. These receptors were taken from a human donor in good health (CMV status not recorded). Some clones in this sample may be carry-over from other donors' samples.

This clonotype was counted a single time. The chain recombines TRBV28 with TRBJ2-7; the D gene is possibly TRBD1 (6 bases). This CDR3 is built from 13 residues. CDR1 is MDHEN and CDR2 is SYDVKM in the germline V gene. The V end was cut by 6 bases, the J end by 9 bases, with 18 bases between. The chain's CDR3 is CASRITGSLGQYF. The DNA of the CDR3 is TGTGCCAGCAGGATTACAGGGAGTCTTGGGCAGTACTTC.

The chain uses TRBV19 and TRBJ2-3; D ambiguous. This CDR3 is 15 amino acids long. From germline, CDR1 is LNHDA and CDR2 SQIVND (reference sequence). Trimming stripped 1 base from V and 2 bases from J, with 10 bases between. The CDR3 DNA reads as TGTGCCAGTAGTATAGCGGGCAGATACACAGATACGCAGTATTTT. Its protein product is CASSIAGRYTDTQYF.

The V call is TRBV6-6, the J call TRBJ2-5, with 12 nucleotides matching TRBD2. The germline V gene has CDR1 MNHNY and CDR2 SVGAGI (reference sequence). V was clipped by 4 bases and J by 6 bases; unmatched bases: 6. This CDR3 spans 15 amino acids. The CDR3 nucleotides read TGTGCCAGCAGTTTGACTAGCGGGAGTGGAAAGACCCAGTACTTC. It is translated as CASSLTSGSGKTQYF.

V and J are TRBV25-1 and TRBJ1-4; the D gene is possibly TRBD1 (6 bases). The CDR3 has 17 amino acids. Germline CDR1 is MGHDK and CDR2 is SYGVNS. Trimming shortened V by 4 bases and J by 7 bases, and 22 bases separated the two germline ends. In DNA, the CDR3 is TGTGCCAGCAGTGCCCGCGGGGGAACAGGGCCGGGTGAAAAACTGTTTTTT. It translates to CASSARGGTGPGEKLFF.

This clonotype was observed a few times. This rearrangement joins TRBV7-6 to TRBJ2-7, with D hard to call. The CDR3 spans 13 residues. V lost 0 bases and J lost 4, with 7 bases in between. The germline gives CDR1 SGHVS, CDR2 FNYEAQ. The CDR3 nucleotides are TGTGCCAGCAGCTTAGCGCGAGAATACGAGCAGTACTTC. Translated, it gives CASSLAREYEQYF.

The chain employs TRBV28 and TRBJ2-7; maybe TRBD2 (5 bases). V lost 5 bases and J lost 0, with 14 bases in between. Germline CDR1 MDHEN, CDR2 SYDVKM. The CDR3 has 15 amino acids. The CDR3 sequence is CASSPGLRSSYEQYF. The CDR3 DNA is TGTGCCAGCAGTCCGGGGTTAAGATCCTCCTACGAGCAGTACTTC.

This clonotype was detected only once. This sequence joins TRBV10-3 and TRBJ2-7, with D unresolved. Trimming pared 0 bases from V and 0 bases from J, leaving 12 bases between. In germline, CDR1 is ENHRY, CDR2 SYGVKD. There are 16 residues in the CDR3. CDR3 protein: CAISESTTTSSYEQYF. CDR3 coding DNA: TGTGCCATCAGTGAGTCGACAACCACCAGCTCCTACGAGCAGTACTTC.

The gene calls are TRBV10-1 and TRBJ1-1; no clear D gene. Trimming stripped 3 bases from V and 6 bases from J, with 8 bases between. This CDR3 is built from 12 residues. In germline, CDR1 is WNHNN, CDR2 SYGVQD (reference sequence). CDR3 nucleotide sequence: TGCGCCAGCAGTGACCAAGGCGCTGAAGCTTTCTTT. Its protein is CASSDQGAEAFF.

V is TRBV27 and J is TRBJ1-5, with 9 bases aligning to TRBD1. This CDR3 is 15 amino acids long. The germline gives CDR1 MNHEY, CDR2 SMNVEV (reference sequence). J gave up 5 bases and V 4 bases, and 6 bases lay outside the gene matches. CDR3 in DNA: TGTGCCAGCAGTTCCGACAGGGGGACCCATCAGCCCCAGCATTTT. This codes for CASSSDRGTHQPQHF.

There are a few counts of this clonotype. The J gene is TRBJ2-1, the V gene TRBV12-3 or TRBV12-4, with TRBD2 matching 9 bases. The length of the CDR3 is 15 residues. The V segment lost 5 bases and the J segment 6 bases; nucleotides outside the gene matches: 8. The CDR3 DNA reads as TGTGCCAGCAGTCTTAGCGGGGGCCCACTCAATGAGCAGTTCTTC. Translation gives CASSLSGGPLNEQFF.

The CDR3 loop reads CASSPLVGVETQYF. The CDR3 DNA sequence: TGTGCCAGCAGCCCCCTGGTGGGAGTCGAGACCCAGTACTTC. V gene TRBV7-2 combines with J gene TRBJ2-5; the D gene is possibly TRBD2 (5 bases). CDR1 is SGHTA and CDR2 is FQGNSA in the germline V gene. Deletions cut 5 bases from V and 5 bases from J, with 15 bases between. The CDR3 extends over 14 amino acids. The complete variable domain, with remaining parts taken from reference TRBV7-2 and TRBJ2-5, reads GAGVSQSPSNKVTEKGKDVELRCDPISGHTALYWYRQSLGQGLEFLIYFQGNSAPDKSGLPSDRFSAERTGGSVSTLTIQRTQQEDSAVYLCASSPLVGVETQYFGPGTRLLVL.

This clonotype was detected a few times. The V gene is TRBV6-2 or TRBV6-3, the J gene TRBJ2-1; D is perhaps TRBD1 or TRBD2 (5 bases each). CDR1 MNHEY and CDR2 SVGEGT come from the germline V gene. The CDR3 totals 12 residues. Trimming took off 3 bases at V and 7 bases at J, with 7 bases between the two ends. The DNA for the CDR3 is TGTGCCAGCAGTTATGGGGGAAATGAGCAGTTCTTC. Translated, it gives CASSYGGNEQFF.

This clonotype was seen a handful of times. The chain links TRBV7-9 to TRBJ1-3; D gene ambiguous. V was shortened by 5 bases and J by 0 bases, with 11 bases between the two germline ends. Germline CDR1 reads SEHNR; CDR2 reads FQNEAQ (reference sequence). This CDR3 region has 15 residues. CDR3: CASSATVISGNTIYF. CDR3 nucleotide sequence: TGTGCCAGCAGCGCCACAGTTATCTCTGGAAACACCATATATTTT.